This T cell receptor beta chain was retrieved from a study of radiotherapy plus CTLA-4 blockade in lung cancer. Study background: Patients showed objective responses in around a sixth of cases and disease control in under 35%. General observations from the study: Radiotherapy with ipilimumab was followed by blood expansion of tumor-derived clones. Interferon-beta and early blood T cell clone dynamics reportedly predicted response best.

Focal radiation plus CTLA-4 blockade with ipilimumab was given to patients with chemo-refractory metastatic non-small-cell lung cancer. Trimming at V came to 0 bases and at J to 3 bases, leaving 7 bases not matched to a gene. Germline V gene data show CDR1 as LNHDA and CDR2 as SQIVND (reference sequence). The CDR3 sequence is 17 residues long. The data were produced by immunoSEQ multiplex PCR, yet TCRdb's version contains in-frame clones alone and is incomplete. The table includes more than 90,000 clones, 81% detected once. In this sample, this clone turned up once. Its antigen is unknown. This sequence was found in a human donor with non-small cell lung cancer that progressed on radiotherapy plus ipilimumab. Some clones in this sample may be carry-over from other donors' samples. This chain connects TRBV19 to TRBJ1-5; 8 bases align to TRBD1. The sequences come from peripheral blood, collected from a patient treated with radiotherapy plus ipilimumab. The CDR3 spells CASSIDIRGLSNQPQHF. CDR3 nucleotide sequence: TGTGCCAGTAGTATAGATATCAGGGGGCTCTCCAATCAGCCCCAGCATTTT.